Sequencing of this T cell receptor (beta chain) was carried out in a study of cytomegalovirus exposure and HLA in healthy donors. Use of 60 Vbeta and 13 Jbeta primers characterized the PCR. Clones were sequenced by immunoSEQ multiplex PCR, and TCRdb holds only the in-frame ones, with some missing. In the table there are under 95,000 clones, around 72% of which are singletons. The clonotype comes from a woman aged 40 to 55 in good health and CMV-seropositive. The sample consisted of PBMCs.

The CDR3 spells CASSQVELAFRSRETQYF. The CDR3, as DNA: TGTGCCAGCAGCCAAGTTGAACTAGCTTTTCGCTCGAGAGAGACCCAGTACTTC. The chain carries TRBV4-2 and TRBJ2-5; weak D call: TRBD2 (6 bases). Germline values: CDR1 LGHNA, CDR2 YNFKEQ. With 1 base removed from V and 4 bases from J, the gap between germline ends came to 22 bases. This CDR3 comprises 18 residues.